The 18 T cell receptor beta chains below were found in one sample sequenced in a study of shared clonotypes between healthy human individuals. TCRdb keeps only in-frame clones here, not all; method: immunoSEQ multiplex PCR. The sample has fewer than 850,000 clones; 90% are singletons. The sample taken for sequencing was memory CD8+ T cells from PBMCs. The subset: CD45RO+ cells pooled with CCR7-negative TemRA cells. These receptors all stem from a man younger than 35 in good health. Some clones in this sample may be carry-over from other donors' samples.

CDR3 in amino acids: CASSLNMDEKLFF. CDR3 nucleotide sequence: TGTGCCAGCAGCCTTAACATGGACGAAAAACTGTTTTTT. The gene calls are TRBV5-6 and TRBJ1-4; D is unclear. Per germline, CDR1 SGHDT and CDR2 YYEEEE. CDR3 size: 13 residues. With 4 bases removed from V and 8 bases from J, the gap between germline ends came to 12 bases.

The CDR3 nucleotides read TGTGCCAGTAGTCCGGGGACGGGTAGCTCCTACAATGAGCAGTTCTTC. It translates to CASSPGTGSSYNEQFF. This chain links TRBV19 with TRBJ2-1; D could derive from TRBD1 or TRBD2 (5 bases each). V was shortened by 5 bases and J by 0 bases, with 14 bases between the two germline ends. In germline, CDR1 is LNHDA, CDR2 SQIVND (reference sequence). CDR3 length: 16 residues.

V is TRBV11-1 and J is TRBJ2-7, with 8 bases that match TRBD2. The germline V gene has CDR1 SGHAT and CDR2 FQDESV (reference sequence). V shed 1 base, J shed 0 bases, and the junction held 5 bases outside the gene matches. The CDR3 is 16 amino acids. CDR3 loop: CASSLGGSGISYEQYF. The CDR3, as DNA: TGTGCCAGCAGCTTAGGGGGTAGCGGGATCTCCTACGAGCAGTACTTC.

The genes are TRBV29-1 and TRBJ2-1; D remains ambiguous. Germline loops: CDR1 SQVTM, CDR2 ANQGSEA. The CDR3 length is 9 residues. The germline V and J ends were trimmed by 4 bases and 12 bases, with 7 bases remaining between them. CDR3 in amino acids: CSVVPRQFF. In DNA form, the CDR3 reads TGCAGCGTTGTGCCAAGGCAGTTCTTC.

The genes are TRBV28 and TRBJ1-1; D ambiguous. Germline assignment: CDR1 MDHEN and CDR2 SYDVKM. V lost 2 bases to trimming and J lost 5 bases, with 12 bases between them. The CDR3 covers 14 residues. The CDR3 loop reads CASSLGQVRTEAFF. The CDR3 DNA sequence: TGTGCCAGCAGTTTAGGCCAGGTTAGGACTGAAGCTTTCTTT.

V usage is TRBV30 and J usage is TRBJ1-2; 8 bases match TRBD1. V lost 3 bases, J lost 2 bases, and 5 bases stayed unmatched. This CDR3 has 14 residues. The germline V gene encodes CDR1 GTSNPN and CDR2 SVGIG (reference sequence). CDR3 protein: CAWSTRGPNYGYTF. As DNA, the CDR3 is TGTGCCTGGAGCACCAGGGGGCCCAACTATGGCTACACCTTC.

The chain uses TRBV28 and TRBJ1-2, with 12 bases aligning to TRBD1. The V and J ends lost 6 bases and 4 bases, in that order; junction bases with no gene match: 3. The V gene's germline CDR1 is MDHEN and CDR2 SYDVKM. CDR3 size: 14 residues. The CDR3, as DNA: TGTGCCAGCAGCGGGACAGGGGGCTCCTATGGCTACACCTTC. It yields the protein CASSGTGGSYGYTF.

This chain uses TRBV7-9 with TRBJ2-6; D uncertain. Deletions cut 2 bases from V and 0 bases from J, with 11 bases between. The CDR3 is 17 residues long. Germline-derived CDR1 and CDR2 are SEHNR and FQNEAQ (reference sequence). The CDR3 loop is CASSLLLPGSGANVLTF. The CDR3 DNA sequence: TGTGCCAGCAGCTTACTTTTGCCTGGCTCTGGGGCCAACGTCCTGACTTTC.

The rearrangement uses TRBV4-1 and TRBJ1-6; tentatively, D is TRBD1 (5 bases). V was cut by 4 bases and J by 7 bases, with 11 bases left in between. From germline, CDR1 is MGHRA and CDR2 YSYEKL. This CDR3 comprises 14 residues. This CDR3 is CASSPPGGNSPLHF. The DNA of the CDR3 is TGCGCCAGCAGCCCTCCGGGGGGGAATTCACCCCTCCACTTT.

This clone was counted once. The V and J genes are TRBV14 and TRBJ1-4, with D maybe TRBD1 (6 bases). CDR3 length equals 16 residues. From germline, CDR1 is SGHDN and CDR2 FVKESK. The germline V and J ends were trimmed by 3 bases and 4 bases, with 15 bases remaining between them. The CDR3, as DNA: TGTGCCAGCAGCCAGAAGACAGGCCCTGTTAATGAAAAACTGTTTTTT. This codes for CASSQKTGPVNEKLFF.

Here the CDR3 DNA reads TGTGCCAGCAGTTTCGACAGGACAGGTATAGGAACTTCCTATGGCTACACCTTC. Its protein is CASSFDRTGIGTSYGYTF. The gene calls are TRBV6-7 and TRBJ1-2, with TRBD1 matching over 7 bases. TRBV6-7 is an ORF; its function is uncertain. The length of the CDR3 is 18 residues. V lost 4 bases and J lost 4; bases outside the gene matches: 18.

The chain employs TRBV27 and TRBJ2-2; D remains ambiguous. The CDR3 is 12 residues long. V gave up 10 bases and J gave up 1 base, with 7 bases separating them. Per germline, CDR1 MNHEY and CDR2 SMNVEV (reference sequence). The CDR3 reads CATAGNTGELFF. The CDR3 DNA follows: TGTGCCACCGCCGGGAACACCGGGGAGCTGTTTTTT.

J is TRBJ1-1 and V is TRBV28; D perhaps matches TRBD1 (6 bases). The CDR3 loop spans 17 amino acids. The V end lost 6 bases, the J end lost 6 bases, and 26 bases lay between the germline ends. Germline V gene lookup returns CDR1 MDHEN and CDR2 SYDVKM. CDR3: CASRMNGRPAEGAEAFF. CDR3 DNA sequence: TGTGCCAGCAGGATGAACGGCAGGCCGGCCGAGGGGGCTGAAGCTTTCTTT.

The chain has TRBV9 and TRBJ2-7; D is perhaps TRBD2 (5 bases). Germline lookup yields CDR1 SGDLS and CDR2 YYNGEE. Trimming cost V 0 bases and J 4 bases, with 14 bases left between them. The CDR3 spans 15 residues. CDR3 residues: CASSVGRAGPYEQYF. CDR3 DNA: TGTGCCAGCAGCGTAGGGCGGGCCGGACCTTACGAGCAGTACTTC.

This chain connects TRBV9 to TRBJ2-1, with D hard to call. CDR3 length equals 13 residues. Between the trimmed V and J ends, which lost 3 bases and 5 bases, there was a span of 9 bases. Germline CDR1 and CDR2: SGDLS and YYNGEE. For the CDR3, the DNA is TGTGCCAGCAGCGCGAGCGAGAACAATGAGCAGTTCTTC. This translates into CASSASENNEQFF.

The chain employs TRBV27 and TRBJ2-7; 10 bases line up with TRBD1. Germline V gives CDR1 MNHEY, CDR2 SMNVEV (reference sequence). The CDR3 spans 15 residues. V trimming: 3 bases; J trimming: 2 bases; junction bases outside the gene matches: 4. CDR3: CASSLRTGGTYEQYF. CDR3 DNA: TGTGCCAGCAGTTTGAGGACAGGGGGTACCTACGAGCAGTACTTC.

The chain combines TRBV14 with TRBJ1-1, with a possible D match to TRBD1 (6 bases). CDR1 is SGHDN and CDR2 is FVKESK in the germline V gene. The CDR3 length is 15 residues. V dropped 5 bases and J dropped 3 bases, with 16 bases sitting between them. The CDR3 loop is CASSSPWGAYTEAFF. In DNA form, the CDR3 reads TGTGCCAGCAGCTCACCCTGGGGGGCCTACACTGAAGCTTTCTTT.

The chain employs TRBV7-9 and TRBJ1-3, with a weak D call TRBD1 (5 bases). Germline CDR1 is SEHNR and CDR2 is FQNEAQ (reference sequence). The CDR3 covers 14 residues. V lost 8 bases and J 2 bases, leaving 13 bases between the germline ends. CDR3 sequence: CASAGPATGNTIYF. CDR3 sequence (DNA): TGTGCCAGCGCGGGGCCAGCAACTGGAAACACCATATATTTT.